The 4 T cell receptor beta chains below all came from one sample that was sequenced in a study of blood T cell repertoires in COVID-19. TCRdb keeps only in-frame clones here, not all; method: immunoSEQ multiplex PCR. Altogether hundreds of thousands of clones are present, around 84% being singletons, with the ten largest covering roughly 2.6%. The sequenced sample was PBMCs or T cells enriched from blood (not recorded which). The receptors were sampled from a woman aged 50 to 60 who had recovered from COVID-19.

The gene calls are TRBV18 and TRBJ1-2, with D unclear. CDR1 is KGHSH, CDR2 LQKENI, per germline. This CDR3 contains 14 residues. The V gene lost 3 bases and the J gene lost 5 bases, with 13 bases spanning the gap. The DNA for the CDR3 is TGTGCCAGCTCACCTGCCGGGAGACGGTATGGCTACACCTTC. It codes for CASSPAGRRYGYTF.

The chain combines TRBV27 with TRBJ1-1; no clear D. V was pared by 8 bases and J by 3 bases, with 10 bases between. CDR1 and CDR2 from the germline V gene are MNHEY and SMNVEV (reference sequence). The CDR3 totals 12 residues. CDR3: CASGPGDTEAFF. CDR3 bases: TGTGCCAGCGGTCCCGGGGACACTGAAGCTTTCTTT.

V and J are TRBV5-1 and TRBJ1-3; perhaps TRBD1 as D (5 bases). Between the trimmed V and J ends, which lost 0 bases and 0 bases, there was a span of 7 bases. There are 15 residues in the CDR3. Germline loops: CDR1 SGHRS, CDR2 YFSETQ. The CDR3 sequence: CASSLGGSSGNTIYF. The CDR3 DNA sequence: TGCGCCAGCAGCTTGGGGGGCAGCTCTGGAAACACCATATATTTT.

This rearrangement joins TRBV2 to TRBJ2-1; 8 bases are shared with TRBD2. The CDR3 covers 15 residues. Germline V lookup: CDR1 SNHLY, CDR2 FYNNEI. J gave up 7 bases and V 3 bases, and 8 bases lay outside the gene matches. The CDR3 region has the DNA TGTGCCAGCAGTGATGCTACTAGCGGAGAGAATGAGCAGTTCTTC. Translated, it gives CASSDATSGENEQFF.